This TCR beta chain originates from a study of vaccination and CD4 T cells after COVID-19. Study background: Overlapping spike peptides from SARS-CoV-2, HCoV-NL63, HCoV-OC43 and HCoV-229E served to stimulate the cells.

Treatment described: approximately 10-day PBMC culture with coronavirus spike peptide pools or control peptides (ViraFEST assay). This clonotype was found a few times. Its antigen remains unknown. V was pared by 7 bases and J by 5 bases, with 16 bases between. The CDR3 is made up of 14 amino acids. CDR1 and CDR2 (germline): SGHVS, FQNEAQ. Cultured CD4+ T cell DNA was sequenced using the Oncomine TCR Beta short-read assay. One entry per CDR3 protein results from TCRdb running MiXCR on the PCR reads. This sample yields 11,000 or so distinct CDR3 sequences, of which around 48% are seen a single time; 20% to 25% belongs to the top ten.

The V and J genes are TRBV7-8 and TRBJ2-3; weak D call: TRBD1 (5 bases). Material for sequencing was CD4+ T cells from blood, cultured in vitro. This clonotype was sampled from a human donor who had recovered from COVID-19. The chain's CDR3 is CASNEDSAGDTQYF. The DNA for the CDR3 is TGTGCCAGCAACGAAGACAGTGCAGGAGATACGCAGTATTTT.